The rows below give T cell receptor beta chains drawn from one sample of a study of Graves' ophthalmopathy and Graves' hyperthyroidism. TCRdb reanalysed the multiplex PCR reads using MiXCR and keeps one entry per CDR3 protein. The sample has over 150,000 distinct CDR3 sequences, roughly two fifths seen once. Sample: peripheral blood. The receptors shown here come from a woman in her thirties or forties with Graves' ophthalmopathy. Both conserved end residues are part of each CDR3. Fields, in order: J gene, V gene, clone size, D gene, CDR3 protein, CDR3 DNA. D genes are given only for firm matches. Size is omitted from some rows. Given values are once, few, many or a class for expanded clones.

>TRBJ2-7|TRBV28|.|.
CASRGDGTSYEQYF
TGTGCCAGCAGAGGGGACGGCACCTCCTACGAGCAGTACTTC
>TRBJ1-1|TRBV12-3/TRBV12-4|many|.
CASSYSATEAFF
TGTGCCAGCAGTTACTCAGCCACTGAAGCTTTCTTT
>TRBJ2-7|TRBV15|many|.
CATSRDRADEQYF
TGTGCCACCAGCAGAGATAGGGCCGACGAGCAGTACTTC
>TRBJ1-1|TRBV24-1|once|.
CATSDGARSQAFF
TGTGCCACCAGTGATGGGGCCAGATCTCAAGCTTTCTTT
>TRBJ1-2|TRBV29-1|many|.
CSVHRSYGYTF
TGCAGCGTTCACAGGAGCTATGGCTACACCTTC
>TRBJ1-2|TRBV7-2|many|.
CASSVTGPDNYGYTF
TGTGCCAGCAGCGTGACGGGTCCCGATAACTATGGCTACACCTTC
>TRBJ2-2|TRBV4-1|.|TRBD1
CASSLGQGSGELFF
TGCGCCAGCAGCCTGGGACAGGGCTCCGGGGAGCTGTTTTTT
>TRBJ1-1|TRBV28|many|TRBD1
CASSLDRGGGNTEAFF
TGTGCCAGCAGTCTGGACAGGGGGGGCGGGAACACTGAAGCTTTCTTT
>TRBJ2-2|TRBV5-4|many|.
CASSGQNTGELFF
TGTGCCAGCAGCGGACAGAACACCGGGGAGCTGTTTTTT
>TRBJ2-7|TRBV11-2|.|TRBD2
CASSLGLGGTRSKTYEQYF
TGTGCCAGCAGCTTAGGTCTCGGGGGGACTAGGTCTAAAACCTACGAGCAGTACTTC
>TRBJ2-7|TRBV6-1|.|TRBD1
CASTRQGAGEQYF
TGTGCCAGCACCCGACAGGGGGCGGGGGAGCAGTACTTC
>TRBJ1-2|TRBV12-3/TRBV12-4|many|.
CASSLRTIYGYTF
TGTGCCAGCAGTTTAAGGACAATCTATGGCTACACCTTC
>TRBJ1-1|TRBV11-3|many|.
CASSARQAEAFF
TGTGCCAGCAGCGCCCGACAGGCTGAAGCTTTCTTT
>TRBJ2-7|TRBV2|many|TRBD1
CASSFQGVAYEQYF
TGTGCCAGCAGCTTCCAGGGGGTCGCCTACGAGCAGTACTTC